This T cell receptor beta chain emerged from a study of HIV-infected patients and healthy controls. Germline V gene lookup returns CDR1 MNHEY and CDR2 SVGEGT. V was cut by 6 bases and J by 2 bases, with 14 bases left in between. CDR3 size: 16 residues. One entry per CDR3 protein results from TCRdb running MiXCR on the 5' RACE reads. Of 60,000 to 70,000 distinct CDR3 sequences listed, roughly 19% were seen once; the top ten hold around 1.4%. V and J are TRBV6-2 or TRBV6-3 and TRBJ2-6; D might be TRBD1 (5 bases). Specimen: CD4+ T cells from blood. The source is a human donor in good health. DNA of the CDR3: TGTGCCAGCAGAGCAGGGAATCAAGCTGGGGCCAACGTCCTGACTTTC. Translated, it gives CASRAGNQAGANVLTF.